The 26 T cell receptor beta chains given below trace back to one sample, sequenced in a study of blood T cell repertoires in COVID-19 (dated by TCRdb to 2018 to 2021). Libraries were made using the immunoSEQ multiplex PCR assay. TCRdb limited this immuneACCESS table to in-frame rearrangements with V and J called. A share of clones is missing; checked studies link under half to unresolved V genes, and the rest is unexplained. This sample gives about 190,000 clones in total; roughly 80% of them show up just once. In total, the top ten clones hold about 5.5% of the sample. Sequencing was carried out using peripheral blood. These receptors originate from a woman between 25 and 40 years old with acute or convalescent COVID-19.

This clone has only a few counts. This chain links TRBV9 with TRBJ1-2; perhaps TRBD1 as D (5 bases). The CDR3 has 14 amino acids. The germline V gene has CDR1 SGDLS and CDR2 YYNGEE. V was shortened by 4 bases and J by 2 bases, with 12 bases between the two germline ends. CDR3 loop: CASSPGRGNYGYTF. The DNA for the CDR3 is TGTGCCAGCAGCCCAGGGCGTGGAAACTATGGCTACACCTTC.

This chain links TRBV13 with TRBJ2-5; 8 bases line up with TRBD1. The J segment lost 6 bases and the V segment lost 5 bases, leaving 11 bases of the junction unmatched. The germline V gene has CDR1 PRHDT and CDR2 FYEKMQ (reference sequence). The CDR3 spans 15 residues. The CDR3 DNA reads TGTGCCAGCAGCCGGGGGTTGACAGGGGCGCAGACCCAGTACTTC. Its protein product is CASSRGLTGAQTQYF.

The rearrangement joins TRBV19 to TRBJ2-1, with 11 bases identical to TRBD1. The V segment lost 3 bases and the J segment 4 bases; nucleotides outside the gene matches: 2. Germline V gives CDR1 LNHDA, CDR2 SQIVND (reference sequence). This CDR3 has 15 amino acids. CDR3: CASSIGQGAYNEQFF. The CDR3 nucleotides read TGTGCCAGTAGTATCGGACAGGGGGCATACAATGAGCAGTTCTTC.

The CDR3 DNA follows: TGTGCCAGCACCCCCCGGGTAGACACTGAAGCTTTCTTT. Protein sequence: CASTPRVDTEAFF. The rearrangement links TRBV6-5 to TRBJ1-1; D uncertain. V was clipped by 7 bases and J by 3 bases, with 12 bases between them. Germline lookup yields CDR1 MNHEY and CDR2 SVGAGI. The CDR3 contains 13 residues.

The chain uses TRBV3-1 (or the pseudogene TRBV3-2) and TRBJ1-5; D gene uncertain. CDR3 size: 13 residues. V gave up 3 bases and J gave up 5 bases, with 8 bases separating them. Looked up from germline, CDR1 is LGHDT and CDR2 is YNNKEL (reference sequence). This CDR3 is CASSHGDYQPQHF. CDR3 coding DNA: TGTGCCAGCAGCCACGGGGATTATCAGCCCCAGCATTTT.

The J gene is TRBJ1-5, the V gene TRBV30; D call uncertain. Deletions cut 0 bases from V and 4 bases from J, with 13 bases between. The CDR3 has 15 residues. The V gene's germline CDR1 is GTSNPN and CDR2 SVGIG (reference sequence). The CDR3 sequence: CAWSVTSGKNQPQHF. The CDR3 nucleotides are TGTGCCTGGAGTGTAACTAGCGGAAAAAATCAGCCCCAGCATTTT.

The chain combines TRBV5-6 with TRBJ2-5, with 8 bases aligning to TRBD1. This CDR3 has 13 residues. V lost 2 bases, J lost 5 bases, and 2 bases stayed unmatched. Looked up from germline, CDR1 is SGHDT and CDR2 is YYEEEE. The CDR3 nucleotides are TGTGCCAGCAGCTTAAGGACAGGGGAGACCCAGTACTTC. Translating gives CASSLRTGETQYF. Full variable domain (rest looked up from reference TRBV5-6 and TRBJ2-5): DAGVTQSPTHLIKTRGQQVTLRCSPKSGHDTVSWYQQALGQGPQFIFQYYEEEERQRGNFPDRFSGHQFPNYSSELNVNALLLGDSALYLCASSLRTGETQYFGPGTRLLVL.

The table lists this clone with a few counts. The chain has TRBV28 and TRBJ2-6; D is possibly TRBD1 (7 bases). This CDR3 has 18 residues. Germline V gives CDR1 MDHEN, CDR2 SYDVKM. Trimming stripped 3 bases from V and 0 bases from J, with 15 bases between. CDR3 nucleotides: TGTGCCAGCAGTTTTTTTTGGCAGGGGGGCTCTGGGGCCAACGTCCTGACTTTC. This gives the protein CASSFFWQGGSGANVLTF.

The chain carries TRBV29-1 and TRBJ2-2; TRBD1 is a possible D gene (6 bases). Germline CDR1 reads SQVTM; CDR2 reads ANQGSEA. The CDR3 totals 14 residues. Trimming cost V 2 bases and J 6 bases, with 13 bases left between them. CDR3 residues: CSVEKGVRSGELFF. The CDR3 DNA reads TGCAGCGTTGAAAAGGGGGTGCGGTCCGGGGAGCTGTTTTTT.

This chain connects TRBV12-3 or TRBV12-4 to TRBJ1-2, with a possible D match to TRBD1 (5 bases). The V end lost 6 bases, the J end lost 4 bases, and 12 bases lay between the germline ends. The CDR3 is 13 amino acids. The CDR3 DNA is TGTGCCAGCAGATCGACAGCTGTCTATGGCTACACCTTC. Protein sequence: CASRSTAVYGYTF.

The chain employs TRBV28 and TRBJ2-3, with TRBD1 matching 7 bases. The CDR3 contains 16 residues. Trimming removed 4 bases from V and 0 bases from J; junction bases left unmatched: 7. Per germline, CDR1 MDHEN and CDR2 SYDVKM. CDR3 DNA sequence: TGTGCCAGCAGTTCACCTACAGGGGTCAGCACAGATACGCAGTATTTT. The encoded protein is CASSSPTGVSTDTQYF.

This clone was seen just once. V and J are TRBV2 and TRBJ1-2, with TRBD1 matching 7 bases. The CDR3 totals 14 residues. Germline CDR1 reads SNHLY; CDR2 reads FYNNEI. J gave up 4 bases and V 6 bases, and 8 bases lay outside the gene matches. The CDR3 protein is CASREGALGYGYTF. Here the CDR3 DNA reads TGTGCCAGCAGGGAGGGGGCACTAGGCTATGGCTACACCTTC.

In this sample, this clone turned up once. The rearrangement joins TRBV4-2 to TRBJ1-5; tentative D call: TRBD1 (5 bases). V lost 2 bases and J lost 3, with 8 bases in between. The CDR3 covers 14 residues. Germline V gene sequence: CDR1 LGHNA, CDR2 YNFKEQ. This chain's CDR3 is CASSQSGPNQPQHF. CDR3 sequence (DNA): TGTGCCAGCAGCCAATCAGGGCCCAATCAGCCCCAGCATTTT.

A single count supports this clone. This chain joins TRBV5-8 and TRBJ2-7; 14 bases agree with TRBD2. This CDR3 has 17 residues. J lost 9 bases, V lost 2 bases, and 13 bases had no gene match. From germline, CDR1 is SGHTS and CDR2 YDEGEE. For the CDR3, the DNA is TGTGCCAGCAGCTTCGGACTAGCGGGAGGCCCCGGCGAGCTGCAGTACTTC. This encodes CASSFGLAGGPGELQYF.

This clone came up a few times. The rearrangement uses TRBV24-1 and TRBJ1-5, with 7 bases aligning to TRBD1. The CDR3 contains 12 residues. V lost 8 bases to trimming and J lost 6 bases; unmatched junction nucleotides: 3. Germline values: CDR1 KGHDR, CDR2 SFDVKD. Here the CDR3 reads CATTTGSQPQHF. As DNA, the CDR3 is TGTGCCACCACGACAGGGAGTCAGCCCCAGCATTTT.

The V gene is TRBV19, the J gene TRBJ2-5, with TRBD2 identical over 8 bases. Germline CDR1 and CDR2: LNHDA and SQIVND (reference sequence). The CDR3 has 16 amino acids. V gave up 5 bases and J gave up 7 bases; unmatched junction bases: 15. The CDR3 region is CASSPPTSAYPGTQYF. CDR3 in DNA: TGTGCCAGTAGTCCTCCGACTAGCGCATACCCCGGGACCCAGTACTTC.

The genes are TRBV6-5 and TRBJ1-6, with TRBD1 matching over 8 bases. There are 13 residues in the CDR3. Germline values: CDR1 MNHEY, CDR2 SVGAGI. Losses at the gene ends were 6 bases for V and 10 bases for J; bases not matched to a gene: 5. CDR3: CASSDRGGSPLHF. In nucleotides, the CDR3 is TGTGCCAGCAGCGACAGGGGAGGATCACCCCTCCACTTT.

This clone has only one observation. The chain links TRBV4-1 to TRBJ1-1; no clear D. The germline gives CDR1 MGHRA, CDR2 YSYEKL. CDR3 size: 16 residues. The germline V and J ends were trimmed by 3 bases and 3 bases, with 17 bases remaining between them. In DNA, the CDR3 is TGCGCCAGCAGCCAGCTCAACGGTTTTTTAGACACTGAAGCTTTCTTT. Amino acids: CASSQLNGFLDTEAFF.

As for this clone: The same CDR3 can be traced to other DNA sequences in this sample. This chain joins TRBV5-1 and TRBJ2-7; possible D gene TRBD1, 5 bases. The CDR3 is 13 amino acids. V lost 0 bases, J lost 4 bases, and 8 bases lay in between. Germline V gene lookup returns CDR1 SGHRS and CDR2 YFSETQ. This chain's CDR3 is CASSLGQNYEQYF. The DNA for the CDR3 is TGCGCCAGCAGCTTGGGACAGAATTACGAGCAGTACTTC.

The V call is TRBV19, the J call TRBJ1-1; D is possibly TRBD1 (5 bases). Germline CDR1 LNHDA, CDR2 SQIVND (reference sequence). Trimming removed 2 bases from V and 5 bases from J, with 9 bases in between. This CDR3 has 13 residues. The CDR3 DNA is TGTGCCAGTAGTATATTAAGGGGAACTGAAGCTTTCTTT. Protein: CASSILRGTEAFF. Supplemented by reference TRBV19 and TRBJ1-1, the full variable domain reads DGGITQSPKYLFRKEGQNVTLSCEQNLNHDAMYWYRQDPGQGLRLIYYSQIVNDFQKGDIAEGYSVSREKKESFPLTVTSAQKNPTAFYLCASSILRGTEAFFGQGTRLTVV.

The chain employs TRBV15 and TRBJ2-7; D is unresolved. V was cut by 5 bases and J by 0 bases, with 8 bases left in between. Per germline, CDR1 LNHNV and CDR2 YYDKDF (reference sequence). The CDR3 has 13 amino acids. DNA of the CDR3: TGTGCCACCAGCTTGACTTACTCCTACGAGCAGTACTTC. Its translation is CATSLTYSYEQYF. Full variable domain (remainder filled in from reference TRBV15 and TRBJ2-7): DAMVIQNPRYQVTQFGKPVTLSCSQTLNHNVMYWYQQKSSQAPKLLFHYYDKDFNNEADTPDNFQSRRPNTSFCFLDIRSPGLGDTAMYLCATSLTYSYEQYFGPGTRLTVT.

The genes are TRBV7-9 and TRBJ2-5; TRBD1 agrees at 8 bases. Germline assignment: CDR1 SEHNR and CDR2 FQNEAQ (reference sequence). CDR3 length: 14 residues. V was pared by 5 bases and J by 2 bases, with 4 bases of the junction left unmatched. The CDR3 region is CASSPHRGQETQYF. The DNA for the CDR3 is TGTGCCAGCAGCCCTCACAGGGGGCAAGAGACCCAGTACTTC.

This clone was counted a few times. The chain uses TRBV28 and TRBJ1-2; tentatively, D is TRBD1 (5 bases). Between the trimmed V and J ends, which lost 10 bases and 4 bases, there was a span of 10 bases. This CDR3 has 11 amino acids. From germline, CDR1 is MDHEN and CDR2 SYDVKM. Here the CDR3 DNA reads TGTGCCACCTCACAGGTCTATGGCTACACCTTC. Amino acids: CATSQVYGYTF.

This clone was seen only once. CDR3 coding DNA: TGTGCCAGCAGTTTAGGACGGACAGGGGGAAACTATGGCTACACCTTC. It translates to CASSLGRTGGNYGYTF. The chain employs TRBV27 and TRBJ1-2, with 10 bases that match TRBD1. The germline V gene encodes CDR1 MNHEY and CDR2 SMNVEV (reference sequence). Germline trimming cut 2 bases from V and 2 bases from J; bases unmatched to any gene: 5. The CDR3 consists of 16 residues.

The rearrangement joins TRBV20-1 to TRBJ2-7, with TRBD2 matching 8 bases. The CDR3 is made up of 14 amino acids. Germline V gene lookup returns CDR1 DFQATT and CDR2 SNEGSKA (reference sequence). V lost 3 bases and J lost 4; bases outside the gene matches: 8. CDR3 sequence: CSASLTGGSYEQYF. The CDR3 DNA is TGCAGTGCTAGTTTAACGGGAGGGTCGTACGAGCAGTACTTC.

The V call is TRBV7-6, the J call TRBJ2-7, with no clear D. Germline V lookup: CDR1 SGHVS, CDR2 FNYEAQ. The CDR3 is made up of 13 amino acids. V was clipped by 5 bases and J by 7 bases, with 15 bases between them. CDR3 DNA: TGTGCCAGCAGCCCACCCGGGTTGGGTGAGCAGTACTTC. Translated, it gives CASSPPGLGEQYF.